These T cell receptor beta chains were read from a single sample in a study of long-term antiretroviral therapy in people with HIV. TCRdb keeps only in-frame clones here, not all; method: immunoSEQ multiplex PCR. The sample lists about 12,000 clones, around 90% seen once, with 20% to 25% in the top ten. Sequencing used unsorted PBMCs, obtained 2.1 years after starting antiretroviral therapy. These receptors were taken from a woman aged 40 to 50 with HIV. The CDR3 runs from the conserved cysteine through the conserved F or W. D genes are given only for firm matches. Clone size is given for some rows only: seen once, a few or many times, or a class if the clone is expanded.

abundance: .
v_gene: TRBV7-8
j_gene: TRBJ1-4
d_gene: .
CDR3aa: CASSPHTKEKLFF
CDR3nt: TGTGCCAGCAGCCCCCACACCAAGGAAAAACTGTTTTTT

abundance: .
v_gene: TRBV6-5
j_gene: TRBJ1-5
d_gene: .
CDR3aa: CASSYDSNQPQHF
CDR3nt: TGTGCCAGCAGTTATGACAGCAATCAGCCCCAGCATTTT

abundance: .
v_gene: TRBV7-6
j_gene: TRBJ1-1
d_gene: TRBD1
CDR3aa: CASRARQGSTEAFF
CDR3nt: TGTGCCAGCAGAGCGAGACAGGGAAGCACTGAAGCTTTCTTT

abundance: .
v_gene: TRBV29-1
j_gene: TRBJ1-2
d_gene: TRBD1
CDR3aa: CSVLGQGQNGYTF
CDR3nt: TGCAGCGTACTGGGACAGGGGCAAAATGGCTACACCTTC

abundance: .
v_gene: TRBV10-2
j_gene: TRBJ1-6
d_gene: TRBD1
CDR3aa: CASSRGGYNSPLHF
CDR3nt: TGCGCCAGCAGCAGGGGGGGGTATAATTCACCCCTCCACTTT

abundance: few
v_gene: TRBV9
j_gene: TRBJ2-1
d_gene: .
CDR3aa: CASSPGGKGEQFF
CDR3nt: TGTGCCAGCAGCCCCGGGGGTAAGGGTGAGCAGTTCTTC

abundance: .
v_gene: TRBV6-5
j_gene: TRBJ2-5
d_gene: .
CDR3aa: CASSWGGGETQYF
CDR3nt: TGTGCCAGCAGTTGGGGAGGTGGGGAGACCCAGTACTTC

abundance: .
v_gene: TRBV6-5
j_gene: TRBJ2-7
d_gene: .
CDR3aa: CASSNPGIYEQYF
CDR3nt: TGTGCCAGCAGCAACCCAGGGATCTACGAGCAGTACTTC

abundance: few
v_gene: TRBV4-3
j_gene: TRBJ1-5
d_gene: .
CDR3aa: CASSQDWGAAQPQHF
CDR3nt: TGCGCCAGCAGCCAAGACTGGGGGGCGGCGCAGCCCCAGCATTTT

abundance: .
v_gene: TRBV7-8
j_gene: TRBJ1-4
d_gene: TRBD1
CDR3aa: CASCPGQGSRANEKLFF
CDR3nt: TGTGCCAGCTGTCCGGGACAGGGGAGTCGGGCTAATGAAAAACTGTTTTTT

abundance: .
v_gene: TRBV4-3
j_gene: TRBJ1-2
d_gene: .
CDR3aa: CASSQGEGGYGYTF
CDR3nt: TGCGCCAGCAGCCAAGGGGAGGGCGGCTATGGCTACACCTTC

abundance: .
v_gene: TRBV7-2
j_gene: TRBJ2-7
d_gene: .
CDR3aa: CASSAQGEREQYF
CDR3nt: TGTGCCAGCAGCGCACAGGGTGAGCGCGAGCAGTACTTC

abundance: .
v_gene: TRBV27
j_gene: TRBJ2-7
d_gene: .
CDR3aa: CASSPTGIHEQYF
CDR3nt: TGTGCCAGCAGTCCCACAGGGATCCACGAGCAGTACTTC

abundance: .
v_gene: TRBV13
j_gene: TRBJ2-7
d_gene: TRBD2
CDR3aa: CASSLAGGLYEQYF
CDR3nt: TGTGCCAGCAGCTTGGCGGGGGGGCTCTACGAGCAGTACTTC

abundance: .
v_gene: TRBV7-9
j_gene: TRBJ2-7
d_gene: TRBD2
CDR3aa: CASSLPRGGAYEQYF
CDR3nt: TGTGCCAGCAGCTTACCCCGGGGAGGGGCCTACGAGCAGTACTTC

abundance: .
v_gene: TRBV5-4
j_gene: TRBJ2-7
d_gene: TRBD2
CDR3aa: CASSLPTSGASYEQYF
CDR3nt: TGTGCCAGCAGCCTCCCGACTAGCGGGGCCTCCTACGAGCAGTACTTC

abundance: .
v_gene: TRBV18
j_gene: TRBJ2-5
d_gene: .
CDR3aa: CASSPSPATGIETQYF
CDR3nt: TGTGCCAGCTCCCCTAGTCCCGCTACAGGGATTGAGACCCAGTACTTC

abundance: once
v_gene: TRBV11-2
j_gene: TRBJ1-2
d_gene: .
CDR3aa: CASSSGRGYGYTF
CDR3nt: TGTGCCAGCAGCTCGGGGCGGGGGTATGGCTACACCTTC

abundance: .
v_gene: TRBV4-3
j_gene: TRBJ2-2
d_gene: TRBD2
CDR3aa: CASSQDFLGLAPNTGELFF
CDR3nt: TGCGCCAGCAGCCAAGATTTTCTTGGACTAGCGCCGAACACCGGGGAGCTGTTTTTT

abundance: .
v_gene: TRBV7-6
j_gene: TRBJ1-2
d_gene: TRBD1
CDR3aa: CASSAGTGFSTNYGYTF
CDR3nt: TGTGCCAGCAGCGCCGGGACAGGGTTCTCCACCAACTATGGCTACACCTTC

abundance: .
v_gene: TRBV6-5
j_gene: TRBJ1-1
d_gene: .
CDR3aa: CASSPRGRGEAFF
CDR3nt: TGTGCCAGCAGCCCTCGGGGAAGAGGCGAAGCTTTCTTT

abundance: .
v_gene: TRBV7-9
j_gene: TRBJ1-4
d_gene: .
CDR3aa: CASSPGPSTNEKLFF
CDR3nt: TGTGCCAGCAGCCCTGGTCCTTCAACTAATGAAAAACTGTTTTTT

abundance: .
v_gene: TRBV7-9
j_gene: TRBJ1-5
d_gene: .
CDR3aa: CASSLNGDQPQHF
CDR3nt: TGTGCCAGCAGCTTAAACGGGGATCAGCCCCAGCATTTT

abundance: .
v_gene: TRBV6-5
j_gene: TRBJ1-6
d_gene: TRBD1
CDR3aa: CASSSEDRGYNSPLHF
CDR3nt: TGTGCCAGCAGTTCAGAAGACAGGGGCTATAATTCACCCCTCCACTTT

abundance: .
v_gene: TRBV27
j_gene: TRBJ2-3
d_gene: TRBD2
CDR3aa: CASSHTSGGYTDTQYF
CDR3nt: TGTGCCAGCAGCCATACTAGCGGGGGATACACAGATACGCAGTATTTT

abundance: once
v_gene: TRBV4-3
j_gene: TRBJ1-6
d_gene: .
CDR3aa: CASSPSSRFYNSPLHF
CDR3nt: TGCGCCAGCAGCCCCTCGAGTAGATTTTATAATTCACCCCTCCACTTT

abundance: .
v_gene: TRBV5-1
j_gene: TRBJ2-1
d_gene: TRBD2
CDR3aa: CASSPTGGNEQFF
CDR3nt: TGCGCCAGCAGCCCCACGGGGGGGAATGAGCAGTTCTTC

abundance: .
v_gene: TRBV5-4
j_gene: TRBJ2-5
d_gene: .
CDR3aa: CASSLGTRDQETQYF
CDR3nt: TGTGCCAGCAGCTTGGGGACACGGGATCAAGAGACCCAGTACTTC

abundance: .
v_gene: TRBV6-5
j_gene: TRBJ1-2
d_gene: .
CDR3aa: CASSYLDSASGYTF
CDR3nt: TGTGCCAGCAGTTACTTGGACTCGGCCTCTGGCTACACCTTC

abundance: .
v_gene: TRBV9
j_gene: TRBJ2-7
d_gene: TRBD1
CDR3aa: CASSESQGPQGYEQYF
CDR3nt: TGTGCCAGCAGCGAATCACAGGGGCCCCAGGGCTACGAGCAGTACTTC

abundance: .
v_gene: TRBV7-8
j_gene: TRBJ2-1
d_gene: .
CDR3aa: CASSLRDSGGLNNEQFF
CDR3nt: TGTGCCAGCAGCCTAAGGGACAGTGGAGGGCTAAACAATGAGCAGTTCTTC

abundance: .
v_gene: TRBV18
j_gene: TRBJ2-5
d_gene: .
CDR3aa: CASSPKETQYF
CDR3nt: TGTGCCAGCTCACCCAAAGAGACCCAGTACTTC

abundance: .
v_gene: TRBV7-6
j_gene: TRBJ2-1
d_gene: TRBD2
CDR3aa: CASTPGTSNEQFF
CDR3nt: TGTGCCAGCACCCCCGGGACTAGCAATGAGCAGTTCTTC

abundance: .
v_gene: TRBV6-1
j_gene: TRBJ2-7
d_gene: .
CDR3aa: CASSDWLSSYEQYF
CDR3nt: TGTGCCAGCAGTGATTGGTTAAGCTCCTACGAGCAGTACTTC

abundance: .
v_gene: TRBV6-1
j_gene: TRBJ1-1
d_gene: .
CDR3aa: CASSRIGSTEAFF
CDR3nt: TGTGCCAGCTCAAGGATAGGGAGCACTGAAGCTTTCTTT

abundance: .
v_gene: TRBV30
j_gene: TRBJ2-5
d_gene: TRBD1
CDR3aa: CAWSLQGAGETQYF
CDR3nt: TGTGCCTGGAGTCTACAGGGGGCGGGAGAGACCCAGTACTTC

abundance: .
v_gene: TRBV6-6
j_gene: TRBJ2-1
d_gene: .
CDR3aa: CASSFSGTSSNEQFF
CDR3nt: TGTGCCAGCAGTTTCTCCGGGACCTCTTCGAATGAGCAGTTCTTC

abundance: .
v_gene: TRBV5-1
j_gene: TRBJ1-4
d_gene: .
CDR3aa: CASRGMGSKDEKLFF
CDR3nt: TGCGCCAGCCGGGGGATGGGGTCGAAGGATGAAAAACTGTTTTTT

abundance: .
v_gene: TRBV7-9
j_gene: TRBJ1-4
d_gene: TRBD1
CDR3aa: CASSRRTGGHEKLFF
CDR3nt: TGTGCCAGCAGCCGCCGGACAGGGGGCCATGAAAAACTGTTTTTT

abundance: once
v_gene: TRBV5-1
j_gene: TRBJ1-1
d_gene: TRBD1
CDR3aa: CASSQGAVYTEAFF
CDR3nt: TGCGCCAGCAGTCAGGGGGCCGTGTACACTGAAGCTTTCTTT

abundance: .
v_gene: TRBV5-6
j_gene: TRBJ2-2
d_gene: TRBD1
CDR3aa: CASSSIDRGVDTGELFF
CDR3nt: TGTGCCAGCAGCTCGATTGACAGGGGAGTAGACACCGGGGAGCTGTTTTTT